This is a list of T cell receptor beta chains from one sample in a study of radiation and T cells in renal cell carcinoma. Data came from immunoSEQ multiplex PCR; TCRdb stores just in-frame clones and leaves some out. This table holds 120,000 to 150,000 clones, about nine tenths found once. Material: blood, obtained from a patient whose treatment included radiotherapy and nephrectomy. These receptors all come from an older woman with renal cell carcinoma. The CDR3 runs from the conserved cysteine through the conserved F or W. The D gene is left open where the match is weak. Expanded clones get a size class; other rows say once, few or many, or leave the size out.

TRBJ2-7 . TRBV2 TRBD2 CASTEGGGPSYEQYF TGTGCCAGCACCGAAGGCGGGGGGCCCTCCTACGAGCAGTACTTC
TRBJ2-7 few TRBV7-3 . CASSPGSREQYF TGTGCCAGCAGCCCGGGGTCCCGCGAGCAGTACTTC
TRBJ2-7 . TRBV6-5 . CASSYSKGIHEQYF TGTGCCAGCAGTTACTCGAAGGGAATCCACGAGCAGTACTTC
TRBJ1-2 . TRBV9 TRBD1 CASSARQGIVGNDGYTF TGTGCCAGCAGCGCCCGACAGGGTATAGTTGGTAACGATGGCTACACCTTC
TRBJ1-1 . TRBV7-2 . CASSLGGRKTFF TGTGCCAGCAGCTTAGGGGGCAGGAAAACTTTCTTT
TRBJ1-1 . TRBV19 TRBD1 CASSDRGLDTEAFF TGTGCCAGTAGCGACAGGGGGCTGGACACTGAAGCTTTCTTT
TRBJ2-5 . TRBV13 TRBD2 CASSLDGEGTQYF TGTGCCAGCAGCTTAGACGGGGAGGGGACCCAGTACTTC
TRBJ2-5 . TRBV7-7 TRBD1 CASSTGQGEETQYF TGTGCTAGCAGCACCGGACAGGGGGAGGAGACCCAGTACTTC
TRBJ2-3 . TRBV18 . CASSGIPVETDRTDTQYF TGTGCCAGCTCAGGGATCCCCGTGGAGACTGACCGCACAGATACGCAGTATTTT
TRBJ1-2 . TRBV5-1 TRBD1 CASSLWTGGNYGYTF TGCGCCAGCAGCTTGTGGACAGGGGGTAACTATGGCTACACCTTC